The 21 T cell receptor beta chains in this list originate from one sample, sequenced in a study of shared clonotypes between healthy human individuals. Assay: immunoSEQ multiplex PCR; the TCRdb copy retains only in-frame clones and omits some. This table has about 230,000 clones, about 65% appearing once. Material: memory CD4+ T cells sorted from blood. Documented subset: CD45RA-negative fraction. The source of these receptors is a man between 25 and 39 years old in good health.

This clone was picked up one time. This sequence joins TRBV6-1 and TRBJ2-3; D unresolved. The germline V gene has CDR1 MNHNS and CDR2 SASEGT. This CDR3 comprises 14 residues. Trimming took 2 bases from V and 3 from J, leaving 9 bases between them. DNA for the CDR3: TGTGCCAGCAGTGAAATTAGGTCTACAGATACGCAGTATTTT. This gives the protein CASSEIRSTDTQYF.

This chain links TRBV23-1 with TRBJ2-7, with D possibly matching TRBD1 (5 bases). TRBV23-1 is an ORF; its function is uncertain. The CDR3 length is 15 residues. V was clipped by 2 bases and J by 3 bases, with 14 bases between them. CDR3 protein: CASSQGQGTLYEQYF. As DNA, the CDR3 is TGCGCCAGCAGTCAAGGGCAGGGTACGCTCTACGAGCAGTACTTC.

This rearrangement joins TRBV5-1 to TRBJ2-1, with D possibly TRBD2 on 5 matching bases. Trimming cost V 1 base and J 3 bases, with 17 bases left between them. CDR1 and CDR2 from the germline V gene are SGHRS and YFSETQ. This CDR3 contains 17 residues. CDR3 region: CASSLSSGNPLYNEQFF. The DNA for the CDR3 is TGCGCCAGCAGCTTGTCCAGCGGCAACCCCCTCTACAATGAGCAGTTCTTC.

This clone was picked up one time. The chain combines TRBV15 with TRBJ2-7, with TRBD1 matching 12 bases. This CDR3 is 15 amino acids long. V lost 5 bases to trimming and J lost 7 bases; unmatched junction nucleotides: 9. The V gene's germline CDR1 is LNHNV and CDR2 YYDKDF (reference sequence). The CDR3: CATSPPGQGAREQYF. In nucleotides, the CDR3 is TGTGCCACCAGCCCCCCGGGACAGGGGGCAAGAGAGCAGTACTTC.

This chain uses TRBV7-2 with TRBJ1-5; D gene ambiguous. With 5 bases removed from V and 6 bases from J, the gap between germline ends came to 14 bases. From germline, CDR1 is SGHTA and CDR2 FQGNSA. This CDR3 is 14 amino acids long. Here the CDR3 DNA reads TGTGCCAGCAGCCCTTTAGGGTCTGGTCAGCCCCAGCATTTT. Protein sequence: CASSPLGSGQPQHF.

The J gene is TRBJ1-3, the V gene TRBV28, with unresolved D. The CDR3 sequence is 12 residues long. CDR1 and CDR2 from the germline V gene are MDHEN and SYDVKM. Trimming stripped 10 bases from V and 2 bases from J, with 9 bases between. Written as DNA, the CDR3 is TGTGCCACTGCGGGGACTGGAAACACCATATATTTT. Residues: CATAGTGNTIYF.

Many counts were recorded for this clone. This chain connects TRBV14 to TRBJ1-2; D is ambiguous. The CDR3 has 13 amino acids. The ends were cut back, 0 bases at V and 5 bases at J, with 7 bases in the middle. Germline V lookup: CDR1 SGHDN, CDR2 FVKESK. The CDR3 DNA reads as TGTGCCAGCAGCCAAGACAGGAAGTATGGCTACACCTTC. It translates to CASSQDRKYGYTF.

The chain joins TRBV18 to TRBJ2-1, with D maybe TRBD1 (6 bases). CDR1 and CDR2 (germline): KGHSH, LQKENI. The ends were cut back, 6 bases at V and 1 base at J, with 19 bases in the middle. CDR3 length: 17 amino acids. The CDR3 reads CASSASQGVGSYNEQFF. In DNA form, the CDR3 reads TGTGCCAGCTCCGCCTCACAGGGCGTAGGATCCTACAATGAGCAGTTCTTC.

This clone has just a few counts. The chain combines TRBV7-4 with TRBJ2-3, with D perhaps TRBD2 (9 bases). The ends were cut back, 6 bases at V and 0 bases at J, with 28 bases in the middle. The CDR3 is made up of 20 amino acids. Per the germline V gene, CDR1 is SGHVT and CDR2 is SQSDAQ. CDR3 in DNA: TGTGCCAGCAGATACAAGGCTAGCGGGGACAGGTTGGGTAGCACAGATACGCAGTATTTT. Protein product: CASRYKASGDRLGSTDTQYF.

The gene calls are TRBV27 and TRBJ2-7; D possibly matches TRBD1 or TRBD2 (7 bases each). Trimming pared 6 bases from V and 1 base from J, leaving 25 bases between. Germline V gene sequence: CDR1 MNHEY, CDR2 SMNVEV (reference sequence). The CDR3 spans 18 residues. The CDR3 bases are TGTGCCAGCAGCTTACAGGGGAGGGCGGGAGTGGGTTCCTACGAGCAGTACTTC. Translated, it gives CASSLQGRAGVGSYEQYF.

On this clone: Additional DNA sequences in this sample encode the identical CDR3. The CDR3: CASSPQGGEKLFF. The CDR3 DNA reads as TGTGCCAGCAGCCCACAGGGTGGAGAAAAACTGTTTTTT. The V gene is TRBV7-9, the J gene TRBJ1-4; tentatively, D is TRBD1 (6 bases). There are 13 residues in the CDR3. Trimming took 5 bases from V and 8 from J, leaving 12 bases between them. The germline CDR1 and CDR2 sequences are SEHNR and FQNEAQ (reference sequence).

This rearrangement joins TRBV7-6 to TRBJ1-3; D unclear. The CDR3 consists of 16 residues. V was pared by 3 bases and J by 2 bases, with 14 bases between. Looked up from germline, CDR1 is SGHVS and CDR2 is FNYEAQ. CDR3: CASSLTGPLAGNTIYF. DNA of the CDR3: TGTGCCAGCAGCTTGACGGGCCCGTTGGCTGGAAACACCATATATTTT.

Notes on this clone: The identical CDR3 is also encoded by other nucleotide sequences in the sample. The DNA of the CDR3 is TGCGCCAGCAGCTTGGACAGGAACAATGAGCAGTTCTTC. It encodes CASSLDRNNEQFF. The rearrangement uses TRBV5-1 and TRBJ2-1; D is perhaps TRBD1 (5 bases). V was cut by 0 bases and J by 5 bases, with 6 bases left in between. The germline CDR1 and CDR2 sequences are SGHRS and YFSETQ. The CDR3 totals 13 residues.

The table lists this clone with a count of one. The chain has TRBV6-1 and TRBJ1-3; D not certain. Germline CDR1 and CDR2: MNHNS and SASEGT. This CDR3 is 15 amino acids long. V lost 2 bases to trimming and J lost 3 bases, with 11 bases between them. CDR3 nucleotide sequence: TGTGCCAGCAGTGAAATACCCGGGATTGGAAACACCATATATTTT. Protein sequence: CASSEIPGIGNTIYF.

The J gene is TRBJ2-1, the V gene TRBV28, with 13 bases aligning to TRBD2. The germline CDR1 and CDR2 sequences are MDHEN and SYDVKM. There are 15 residues in the CDR3. V gave up 3 bases and J gave up 10 bases; unmatched junction bases: 6. CDR3 bases: TGTGCCAGCAGTTTCAGGACTAGCGGGAGTAACGAGCAGTTCTTC. Amino acids: CASSFRTSGSNEQFF.

V gene TRBV29-1 combines with J gene TRBJ2-3; D not certain. This CDR3 contains 14 residues. Germline CDR1 reads SQVTM; CDR2 reads ANQGSEA. V was pared by 7 bases and J by 0 bases, with 14 bases between. In DNA form, the CDR3 reads TGCAGCGGCGTACGGGCCATAAGCACAGATACGCAGTATTTT. Its translation is CSGVRAISTDTQYF.

The genes are TRBV7-9 and TRBJ1-4; no reliable D call. CDR1 SEHNR and CDR2 FQNEAQ come from the germline V gene (reference sequence). V was shortened by 2 bases and J by 3 bases, with 7 bases between the two germline ends. The CDR3 totals 14 residues. The CDR3 sequence: CASSLRRPNEKLFF. The CDR3 DNA sequence: TGTGCCAGCAGCTTACGCAGGCCTAATGAAAAACTGTTTTTT.

This clone occurred a few times. This chain uses TRBV7-2 with TRBJ2-1; D possibly corresponds to TRBD2 (6 bases). With 4 bases removed from V and 3 bases from J, the gap between germline ends came to 13 bases. The germline V gene has CDR1 SGHTA and CDR2 FQGNSA. The CDR3 sequence is 15 residues long. The DNA for the CDR3 is TGTGCCAGCAGCTCGGTGGGAGGAAACTACAATGAGCAGTTCTTC. It yields the protein CASSSVGGNYNEQFF.

The chain joins TRBV5-8 to TRBJ1-2; a weak D match, TRBD1 (5 bases). Trimming took 2 bases from V and 4 from J, leaving 15 bases between them. The CDR3 contains 15 residues. Per germline, CDR1 SGHTS and CDR2 YDEGEE. DNA of the CDR3: TGTGCCAGCAGCTTCCCGGGGACCAGGATCTATGGCTACACCTTC. Amino acids: CASSFPGTRIYGYTF.

The chain recombines TRBV5-1 with TRBJ2-2, with TRBD1 as a possible D gene (5 bases). From germline, CDR1 is SGHRS and CDR2 YFSETQ. The CDR3 has 15 amino acids. V gave up 0 bases and J gave up 3 bases, with 9 bases separating them. Here the CDR3 DNA reads TGCGCCAGCAGCTTGGGCCAAGGGGACACCGGGGAGCTGTTTTTT. This sequence encodes CASSLGQGDTGELFF.

This clone was detected only a few times. The rearrangement uses TRBV7-8 and TRBJ2-2; no clear D gene. Germline CDR1 reads SGHVS; CDR2 reads FQNEAQ. This CDR3 comprises 14 residues. Trimming removed 1 base at V and 2 bases at J, with 5 bases between. The chain's CDR3 is CASSLDLNTGELFF. The CDR3 DNA is TGTGCCAGCAGCTTAGACTTAAACACCGGGGAGCTGTTTTTT.